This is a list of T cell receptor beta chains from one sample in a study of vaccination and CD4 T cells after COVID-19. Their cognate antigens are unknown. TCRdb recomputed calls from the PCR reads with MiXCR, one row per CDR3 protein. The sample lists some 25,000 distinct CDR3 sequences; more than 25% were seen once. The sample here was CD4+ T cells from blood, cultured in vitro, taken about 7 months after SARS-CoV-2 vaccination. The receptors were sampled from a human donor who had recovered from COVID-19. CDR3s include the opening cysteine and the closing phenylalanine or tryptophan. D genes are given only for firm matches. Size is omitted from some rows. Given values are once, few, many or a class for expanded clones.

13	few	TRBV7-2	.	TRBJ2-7	CASNTPGSYEQYF
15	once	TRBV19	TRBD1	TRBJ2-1	CASSARDRGRDEQFF
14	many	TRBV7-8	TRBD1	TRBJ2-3	CASRQRQGPDTQYF
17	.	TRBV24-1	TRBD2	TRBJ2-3	CATSDSYGLAGVDTQYF
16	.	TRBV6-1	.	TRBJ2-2	CASMGRGRGLSGELFF
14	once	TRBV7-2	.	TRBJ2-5	CASGLNPGRETQYF
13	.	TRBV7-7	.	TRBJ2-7	CASSLVRGYEQYF
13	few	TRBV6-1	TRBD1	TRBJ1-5	CASSAQGTQPQHF
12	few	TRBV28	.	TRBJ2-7	CASSLPSGRQYF
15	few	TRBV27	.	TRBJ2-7	CASSLAGARSYEQYF
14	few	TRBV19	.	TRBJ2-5	CASSPGAGQETQYF
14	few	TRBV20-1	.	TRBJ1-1	CSARGENMNTEAFF
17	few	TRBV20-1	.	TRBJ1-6	CSARGMEGLEVASPLHF